Below, 18 T cell receptor beta chains from the same sample are listed, as sequenced in a study of cytomegalovirus exposure and HLA in healthy donors. Vbeta (60) and Jbeta (13) primers were used in the PCR. Measured with immunoSEQ multiplex PCR; TCRdb has only the in-frame clones, and not every one. Of 150,000 or so clones listed, under 85% were seen once; the top ten hold about 4%. Input material: PBMCs. Receptors originate from a man aged 45-65 years in good health and CMV-seropositive.

V gene TRBV18 combines with J gene TRBJ1-6; D possibly corresponds to TRBD1 (5 bases). CDR1 is KGHSH, CDR2 LQKENI, per germline. V was pared by 10 bases and J by 5 bases, with 12 bases between. The CDR3 runs 13 residues. The CDR3 sequence is CATGGTDNSPLHF. The CDR3 nucleotides are TGTGCCACCGGCGGGACCGATAATTCACCCCTCCACTTT.

The count of this clone is one. The chain couples TRBV6-1 to TRBJ1-1; D may be TRBD1 (6 bases). V was trimmed by 6 bases and J by 1 base, leaving 12 bases between them. Per germline, CDR1 MNHNS and CDR2 SASEGT. The CDR3 totals 14 residues. CDR3 residues: CASSVIGGNTEAFF. The CDR3 coding sequence is TGTGCCAGCAGCGTCATAGGGGGGAACACTGAAGCTTTCTTT.

The rearrangement uses TRBV6-6 and TRBJ2-2, with a possible D match to TRBD2 (5 bases). The CDR3 is 14 amino acids. Germline-derived CDR1 and CDR2 are MNHNY and SVGAGI (reference sequence). Trimming stripped 8 bases from V and 6 bases from J, with 16 bases between. The CDR3 reads CASEGLMASGELFF. The CDR3 bases are TGTGCCAGCGAGGGATTAATGGCATCCGGGGAGCTGTTTTTT.

The rearrangement links TRBV14 to TRBJ2-7; no firm D call. Germline assignment: CDR1 SGHDN and CDR2 FVKESK. This CDR3 spans 14 amino acids. Trimming pared 4 bases from V and 4 bases from J, leaving 14 bases between. CDR3 coding DNA: TGTGCCAGCAGCCGTGCTAGTGGCGCGTACGAGCAGTACTTC. Translating gives CASSRASGAYEQYF.

The genes are TRBV7-9 and TRBJ2-2, with TRBD2 matching 8 bases. Per the germline V gene, CDR1 is SEHNR and CDR2 is FQNEAQ (reference sequence). CDR3 length equals 17 residues. The ends lost 1 base at V and 0 bases at J; junction bases unmatched: 4. CDR3 loop: CASSLVTSGTNTGELFF. The CDR3 DNA is TGTGCCAGCAGCTTAGTAACTAGCGGAACGAACACCGGGGAGCTGTTTTTT.

The chain is built from TRBV28 and TRBJ1-2; 11 positions agree with TRBD1. With V trimmed by 11 bases and J by 6 bases, 8 bases remained unmatched. The CDR3 is 13 residues long. In germline, CDR1 is MDHEN, CDR2 SYDVKM. CDR3 region: CASGDRGSNGYTF. CDR3 nucleotide sequence: TGTGCCTCCGGGGACAGGGGGTCGAATGGCTACACCTTC.

This clone was observed a single time. The V call is TRBV28, the J call TRBJ1-2; a weak D match, TRBD1 (6 bases). This CDR3 spans 13 amino acids. Germline V gene lookup returns CDR1 MDHEN and CDR2 SYDVKM. The germline V and J ends were trimmed by 5 bases and 5 bases, with 12 bases remaining between them. This chain's CDR3 is CASSLPGDYGYTF. The CDR3, as DNA: TGTGCCAGCAGTCTTCCAGGGGATTATGGCTACACCTTC.

This chain links TRBV19 with TRBJ1-2; D is unclear. V lost 2 bases, J lost 4 bases, and 14 bases lay in between. The germline CDR1 and CDR2 sequences are LNHDA and SQIVND (reference sequence). The CDR3 sequence is 15 residues long. CDR3 bases: TGTGCCAGTAGTATAACGGGGATAGGGAGCTATGGCTACACCTTC. This sequence encodes CASSITGIGSYGYTF.

This clone is a singleton in its sample. CDR3 residues: CASSSMRDPKYEQYF. The DNA of the CDR3 is TGTGCCAGCAGTTCAATGCGGGACCCAAAGTACGAGCAGTACTTC. The V and J genes are TRBV28 and TRBJ2-7, with D possibly matching TRBD2 (6 bases). Looked up from germline, CDR1 is MDHEN and CDR2 is SYDVKM. The germline V and J ends were trimmed by 4 bases and 4 bases, with 17 bases remaining between them. The CDR3 has 15 residues. Together with reference TRBV28 and TRBJ2-7, the CDR3 gives the full variable domain: DVKVTQSSRYLVKRTGEKVFLECVQDMDHENMFWYRQDPGLGLRLIYFSYDVKMKEKGDIPEGYSVSREKKERFSLILESASTNQTSMYLCASSSMRDPKYEQYFGPGTRLTVT.

The V call is TRBV5-1, the J call TRBJ2-7, with D perhaps matching TRBD2 (6 bases). Trimming cost V 2 bases and J 0 bases, with 12 bases left between them. Germline CDR1 SGHRS, CDR2 YFSETQ. This CDR3 spans 15 amino acids. CDR3 protein: CASSLGTAPSYEQYF. The DNA for the CDR3 is TGCGCCAGCAGCTTAGGGACTGCACCCTCCTACGAGCAGTACTTC.

This clone was seen more than once but under ten times. J is TRBJ2-3 and V is TRBV6-6, with TRBD1 identical over 10 bases. The germline CDR1 and CDR2 sequences are MNHNY and SVGAGI (reference sequence). The ends lost 5 bases at V and 5 bases at J; junction bases unmatched: 7. The CDR3 is 15 amino acids. Written as DNA, the CDR3 is TGTGCCAGCAGTCATGACAGGGGGCGAGGAGATACGCAGTATTTT. This translates into CASSHDRGRGDTQYF.

V and J are TRBV2 and TRBJ2-7, with D possibly being TRBD2 (6 bases). There are 11 residues in the CDR3. Trimming took 6 bases from V and 7 from J, leaving 10 bases between them. The germline CDR1 and CDR2 sequences are SNHLY and FYNNEI. The CDR3 sequence is CASRLGGEQYF. The CDR3 DNA reads as TGTGCCAGCAGGCTGGGAGGTGAGCAGTACTTC.

This sequence joins TRBV18 and TRBJ1-4; D is uncertain. Between the trimmed V and J ends, which lost 3 bases and 0 bases, there was a span of 5 bases. Germline CDR1 KGHSH, CDR2 LQKENI. The CDR3 sequence is 14 residues long. The CDR3 DNA is TGTGCCAGCTCACCCGGGGCAACTAATGAAAAACTGTTTTTT. Amino acid sequence: CASSPGATNEKLFF.

The chain carries TRBV11-1 and TRBJ2-1; TRBD2 agrees at 9 bases. The CDR3 length is 16 residues. The trim removed 3 bases at V and 4 bases at J, leaving 7 bases unmatched. Looked up from germline, CDR1 is SGHAT and CDR2 is FQDESV (reference sequence). DNA of the CDR3: TGTGCCAGCAGCTTCTCGAGCGGGGGGCCGTACAATGAGCAGTTCTTC. It encodes CASSFSSGGPYNEQFF.

This rearrangement joins TRBV27 to TRBJ1-2, with D possibly TRBD1 on 6 matching bases. Germline CDR1 and CDR2: MNHEY and SMNVEV (reference sequence). V gave up 2 bases and J gave up 7 bases, with 11 bases separating them. The CDR3 is 13 amino acids. CDR3 sequence reads: CASSLQGLGGYTF. DNA of the CDR3: TGTGCCAGCAGTTTACAGGGGCTAGGTGGCTACACCTTC.

Notes on this clone: This same CDR3 is encoded by further DNA sequences in the sample. The chain couples TRBV5-1 to TRBJ2-7; 10 positions agree with TRBD1. Germline V gene lookup returns CDR1 SGHRS and CDR2 YFSETQ. This CDR3 region has 14 residues. The ends lost 1 base at V and 3 bases at J; junction bases unmatched: 1. The CDR3 sequence: CASSLRTGGYEQYF. DNA for the CDR3: TGCGCCAGCAGCTTGCGGACAGGGGGCTACGAGCAGTACTTC.

The chain carries TRBV18 and TRBJ2-5, with 7 bases aligning to TRBD1. This CDR3 comprises 13 residues. Germline V gene lookup returns CDR1 KGHSH and CDR2 LQKENI. Trimming at V came to 4 bases and at J to 2 bases, leaving 1 base not matched to a gene. CDR3 bases: TGTGCCAGCTCACGGGGACAGCAAGAGACCCAGTACTTC. It is translated as CASSRGQQETQYF.

The rearrangement links TRBV21-1 to TRBJ1-6; the table assigns TRBD1, which was not confirmed against the DNA. TRBV21-1 is termed a pseudogene. This CDR3 has 16 amino acids. As DNA, the CDR3 is TGTGCCAGCAGCAGACTTGGACAGATGAATAATTCACCCCTCCACTTT. It is translated as CASSRLGQMNNSPLHF.